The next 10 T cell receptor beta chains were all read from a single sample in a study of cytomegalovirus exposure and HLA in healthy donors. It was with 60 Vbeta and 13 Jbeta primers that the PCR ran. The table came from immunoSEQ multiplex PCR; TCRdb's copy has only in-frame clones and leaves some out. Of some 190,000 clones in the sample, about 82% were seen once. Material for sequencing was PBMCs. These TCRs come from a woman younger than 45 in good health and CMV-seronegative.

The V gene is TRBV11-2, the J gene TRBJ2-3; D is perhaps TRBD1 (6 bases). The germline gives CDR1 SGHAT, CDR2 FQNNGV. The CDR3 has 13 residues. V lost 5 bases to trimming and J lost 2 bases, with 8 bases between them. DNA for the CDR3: TGTGCCAGCAGCAGGGGGTACACAGATACGCAGTATTTT. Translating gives CASSRGYTDTQYF.

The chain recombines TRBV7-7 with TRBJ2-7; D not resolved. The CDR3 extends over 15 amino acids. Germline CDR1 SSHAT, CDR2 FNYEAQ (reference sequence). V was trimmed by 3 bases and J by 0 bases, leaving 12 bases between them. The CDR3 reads CASSLSPTSSYEQYF. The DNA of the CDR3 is TGTGCCAGCAGCTTGAGCCCCACGAGCTCCTACGAGCAGTACTTC.

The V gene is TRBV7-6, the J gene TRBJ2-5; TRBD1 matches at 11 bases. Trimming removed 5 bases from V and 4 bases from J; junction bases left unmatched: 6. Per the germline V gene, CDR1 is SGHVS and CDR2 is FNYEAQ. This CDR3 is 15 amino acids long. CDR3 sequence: CASSAGDRGIETQYF. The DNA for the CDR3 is TGTGCCAGCAGCGCAGGGGACAGGGGGATAGAGACCCAGTACTTC.

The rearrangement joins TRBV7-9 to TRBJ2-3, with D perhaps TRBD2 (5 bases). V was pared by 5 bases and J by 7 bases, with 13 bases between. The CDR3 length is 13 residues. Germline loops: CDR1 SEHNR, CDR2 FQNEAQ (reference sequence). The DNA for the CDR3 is TGTGCCAGCAGCGAGACTACAGCTCATACGCAGTATTTT. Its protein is CASSETTAHTQYF.

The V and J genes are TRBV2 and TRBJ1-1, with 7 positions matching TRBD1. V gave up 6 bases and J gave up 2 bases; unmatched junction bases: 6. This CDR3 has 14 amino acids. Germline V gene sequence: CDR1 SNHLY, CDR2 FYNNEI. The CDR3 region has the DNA TGTGCCAGCAGCTCCCAGGGGGATAACACTGAAGCTTTCTTT. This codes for CASSSQGDNTEAFF.

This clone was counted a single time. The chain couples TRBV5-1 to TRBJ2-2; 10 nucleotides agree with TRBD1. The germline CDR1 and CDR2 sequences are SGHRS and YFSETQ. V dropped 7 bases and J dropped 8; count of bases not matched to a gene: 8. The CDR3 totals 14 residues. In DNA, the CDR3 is TGCGCCAGCGGGGGACAGGGGATATCGGGGGAGCTGTTTTTT. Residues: CASGGQGISGELFF.

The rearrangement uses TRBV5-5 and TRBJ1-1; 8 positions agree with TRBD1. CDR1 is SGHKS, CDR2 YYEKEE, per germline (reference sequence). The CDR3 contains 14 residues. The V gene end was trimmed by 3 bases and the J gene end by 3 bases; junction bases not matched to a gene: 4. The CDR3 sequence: CASSSAGGYTEAFF. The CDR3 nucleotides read TGTGCCAGCAGCTCCGCAGGGGGCTACACTGAAGCTTTCTTT.

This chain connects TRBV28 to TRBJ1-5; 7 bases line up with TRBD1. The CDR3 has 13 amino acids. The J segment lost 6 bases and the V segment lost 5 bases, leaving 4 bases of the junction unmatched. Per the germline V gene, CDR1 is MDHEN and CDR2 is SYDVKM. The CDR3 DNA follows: TGTGCCAGCAGTCAACAGGGGCCTCAGCCCCAGCATTTT. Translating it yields CASSQQGPQPQHF.

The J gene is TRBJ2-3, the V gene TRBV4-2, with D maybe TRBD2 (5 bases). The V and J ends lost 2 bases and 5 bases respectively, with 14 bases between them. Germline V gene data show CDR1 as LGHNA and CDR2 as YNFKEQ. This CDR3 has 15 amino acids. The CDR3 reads CASSQSRTEGDTQYF. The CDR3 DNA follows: TGTGCCAGCAGCCAATCGAGGACCGAGGGAGATACGCAGTATTTT.

The CDR3 region has the DNA TGCGCCAGCAGTGGACAGGGAAGCTATGGCTACACCTTC. It translates to CASSGQGSYGYTF. The chain has TRBV10-1 and TRBJ1-2; TRBD1 aligns across 7 bases. This CDR3 is 13 amino acids long. Germline V CDR1 and CDR2: WNHNN, SYGVQD (reference sequence). V lost 4 bases to trimming and J lost 4 bases; unmatched junction nucleotides: 3.